The 16 T cell receptor beta chains below come from one sample, sequenced in a study of blood T cells in healthy people across ages. For the second PCR, which ran for about 7 to 12 cycles, a sample-barcoded 5' primer and a J-beta primer mix were used. TCRdb recomputed calls from the 5' RACE reads with MiXCR, one row per CDR3 protein. This sample carries about 1.5 million distinct CDR3 sequences, 35% to 45% of them seen once, and the ten largest clones take 7% to 9.5%. Sequenced: blood. The receptors shown here come from a woman aged 18-35 years in good health.

This sequence joins TRBV6-1 and TRBJ2-4; tentative D call: TRBD1 (5 bases). With 3 bases removed from V and 6 bases from J, the gap between germline ends came to 15 bases. The CDR3 has 15 residues. Looked up from germline, CDR1 is MNHNS and CDR2 is SASEGT. The CDR3 DNA is TGTGCCAGCAGTGATATAGGGGCTCAGGGAAACATTCAGTACTTC. Protein product: CASSDIGAQGNIQYF.

V is TRBV12-3 or TRBV12-4 and J is TRBJ2-7; TRBD1 matches at 9 bases. The CDR3 has 15 amino acids. V gave up 1 base and J gave up 5 bases; unmatched junction bases: 6. CDR3 amino acids: CASSLGGQGLNEQYF. As DNA, the CDR3 is TGTGCCAGCAGTTTAGGAGGACAGGGGTTAAACGAGCAGTACTTC.

The chain uses TRBV5-5 and TRBJ1-4; D remains ambiguous. CDR3 length equals 14 residues. Per germline, CDR1 SGHKS and CDR2 YYEKEE (reference sequence). Between the trimmed V and J ends, which lost 4 bases and 8 bases, there was a span of 15 bases. For the CDR3, the DNA is TGTGCCAGCAGCGTCGGACGGTGGGGAGAAAAACTGTTTTTT. Encoded protein: CASSVGRWGEKLFF.

This chain uses TRBV4-2 with TRBJ2-3; 11 bases fit TRBD2. The CDR3 spans 20 residues. CDR1 and CDR2 (germline): LGHNA, YNFKEQ. J gave up 5 bases and V 0 bases, and 16 bases lay outside the gene matches. The CDR3 is CASSQDTGTSGPSGGDTQYF. CDR3 sequence (DNA): TGTGCCAGCAGCCAAGACACCGGGACTAGCGGACCTTCGGGGGGAGATACGCAGTATTTT.

The chain has TRBV3-1 and TRBJ2-1; the match to TRBD2 covers 7 bases. Germline assignment: CDR1 LGHDT and CDR2 YNNKEL (reference sequence). This CDR3 is built from 16 residues. The J segment lost 0 bases and the V segment lost 4 bases, leaving 6 bases of the junction unmatched. CDR3 residues: CASSRGAGSSYNEQFF. The CDR3 nucleotides are TGTGCCAGCAGCCGGGGAGCGGGGAGCTCCTACAATGAGCAGTTCTTC.

The chain employs TRBV5-5 and TRBJ2-7, with 8 bases fitting TRBD2. The germline CDR1 and CDR2 sequences are SGHKS and YYEKEE (reference sequence). There are 13 residues in the CDR3. Losses at the gene ends were 3 bases for V and 5 bases for J; bases not matched to a gene: 4. CDR3 DNA sequence: TGTGCCAGCAGCTGGACTAGCAGCCACGAGCAGTACTTC. As protein: CASSWTSSHEQYF.

The gene calls are TRBV19 and TRBJ1-1; D is unclear. V was trimmed by 1 base and J by 0 bases, leaving 3 bases between them. The germline gives CDR1 LNHDA, CDR2 SQIVND (reference sequence). The CDR3 length is 13 residues. The CDR3: CASSIGMNTEAFF. CDR3 nucleotides: TGTGCCAGTAGTATAGGTATGAACACTGAAGCTTTCTTT.

This clonotype appeared a few times. The rearrangement links TRBV5-1 to TRBJ2-3; 10 bases fit TRBD2. Germline CDR1 SGHRS, CDR2 YFSETQ. CDR3 size: 16 residues. Trimming took 0 bases from V and 5 from J; bases not matched to a gene: 6. The CDR3 region is CASSLAGTSAIDTQYF. The CDR3 nucleotides are TGCGCCAGCAGCTTGGCCGGGACTAGCGCCATAGATACGCAGTATTTT.

This clonotype was picked up a small number of times. The rearrangement joins TRBV5-4 to TRBJ1-2; no clear D. Trimming cost V 6 bases and J 6 bases, with 18 bases left between them. The CDR3 consists of 14 residues. CDR1 SGHNT and CDR2 YYREEE come from the germline V gene (reference sequence). In DNA, the CDR3 is TGTGCCAGCACGTCCGGGGAAGAAATCCATGGCTACACCTTC. The encoded protein is CASTSGEEIHGYTF.

This clonotype has only one observation. This chain joins TRBV20-1 and TRBJ1-1, with D possibly being TRBD1 (6 bases). With 2 bases removed from V and 1 base from J, the gap between germline ends came to 17 bases. CDR3 length equals 16 residues. From germline, CDR1 is DFQATT and CDR2 SNEGSKA (reference sequence). This chain's CDR3 is CSARLTRGAKNTEAFF. CDR3 DNA: TGCAGTGCTAGATTAACCCGGGGGGCTAAGAACACTGAAGCTTTCTTT.

In its sample, this clonotype was seen a few times. The chain combines TRBV28 with TRBJ2-7, with TRBD1 matching 7 bases. The CDR3 is 12 residues long. V dropped 10 bases and J dropped 3; count of bases not matched to a gene: 6. Germline values: CDR1 MDHEN, CDR2 SYDVKM. DNA of the CDR3: TGTGCCACTAAGACAGGGAGCTACGAGCAGTACTTC. This sequence encodes CATKTGSYEQYF.

The chain uses TRBV4-2 and TRBJ2-1; 12 positions match TRBD2. Unmatched junction bases numbered 5, after V lost 4 bases and J lost 4 bases. CDR3 size: 16 residues. Germline values: CDR1 LGHNA, CDR2 YNFKEQ. CDR3 bases: TGTGCCAGCAGCCCTAGGACTAGCGGGAAGTACAATGAGCAGTTCTTC. Translating gives CASSPRTSGKYNEQFF.

CDR3 coding DNA: TGTGCCAGCAGCCGAATACGAGCGGGGCACAATGAGCAGTTCTTC. Its protein is CASSRIRAGHNEQFF. The chain joins TRBV7-2 to TRBJ2-1; 7 bases agree with TRBD2. J gave up 5 bases and V 5 bases, and 9 bases lay outside the gene matches. The CDR3 extends over 15 amino acids. Germline V CDR1 and CDR2: SGHTA, FQGNSA.

This chain connects TRBV20-1 to TRBJ2-3; a possible D gene is TRBD1 (8 bases). This CDR3 spans 14 amino acids. V was cut by 3 bases and J by 7 bases, with 17 bases left in between. Germline loops: CDR1 DFQATT, CDR2 SNEGSKA (reference sequence). CDR3 coding DNA: TGCAGTGCTAGTATACAGGGGGGGAGGAATACGCAGTATTTT. Its protein is CSASIQGGRNTQYF.

The CDR3 here is CASSFSASGRGTDTQYF. The CDR3 bases are TGTGCCAGCAGTTTCTCGGCTAGCGGGAGGGGTACAGATACGCAGTATTTT. The rearrangement joins TRBV7-8 to TRBJ2-3, with 12 bases aligning to TRBD2. Trimming cost V 6 bases and J 3 bases; bases outside gene matches: 10. Germline lookup yields CDR1 SGHVS and CDR2 FQNEAQ. CDR3 length equals 17 residues.

This clonotype occurred a few times. The chain employs TRBV18 and TRBJ2-1; D possibly corresponds to TRBD1 (5 bases). The V gene's germline CDR1 is KGHSH and CDR2 LQKENI. Trimming took off 0 bases at V and 5 bases at J, with 11 bases between the two ends. This CDR3 has 15 amino acids. CDR3 nucleotides: TGTGCCAGCTCACCACCGGGTACAGGTGACAATGAGCAGTTCTTC. Protein product: CASSPPGTGDNEQFF.